Following are 3 T cell receptor beta chains from one sample sequenced in a study of beta chain features in type 1 diabetes. Investigators reverse transcribed all isolated RNA, so they sequenced expressed TCRB transcripts. Clones were sequenced by immunoSEQ multiplex PCR, and TCRdb holds only the in-frame ones, with some missing. The table has 400,000 to 500,000 clones, 11% to 15% seen once. Sequences were obtained from naive CD4+ T cells from blood. The receptor set was obtained from a man aged 25 to 45 in good health.

This clone was counted a few times. The genes are TRBV9 and TRBJ2-5; TRBD2 matches at 8 bases. V shed 2 bases, J shed 4 bases, and the junction held 13 bases outside the gene matches. The CDR3 is made up of 17 amino acids. CDR1 is SGDLS and CDR2 is YYNGEE in the germline V gene. Written as DNA, the CDR3 is TGTGCCAGCAGCGTCGGCTCGGGGGGACTAGTAGGAGAGACCCAGTACTTC. Encoded protein: CASSVGSGGLVGETQYF.

The chain has TRBV29-1 and TRBJ2-2, with D perhaps being TRBD1 or TRBD2 (5 bases each). V lost 6 bases and J 4 bases, leaving 12 bases between the germline ends. The length of the CDR3 is 13 residues. CDR1 is SQVTM and CDR2 is ANQGSEA in the germline V gene. CDR3 sequence reads: CSVDRGSTGELFF. The DNA of the CDR3 is TGCAGCGTAGACCGGGGCAGCACCGGGGAGCTGTTTTTT.

This clone was seen a handful of times. This rearrangement joins TRBV7-2 to TRBJ2-3; 8 nucleotides agree with TRBD2. V dropped 1 base and J dropped 8; count of bases not matched to a gene: 5. This CDR3 has 14 residues. From germline, CDR1 is SGHTA and CDR2 FQGNSA. The CDR3 nucleotides are TGTGCCAGCAGCTTAGACGGGGGGGTCCGTACGCAGTATTTT. The encoded protein is CASSLDGGVRTQYF.